The 14 T cell receptor beta chains in this list originate from one sample, sequenced in a study of T-cell reconstitution after alpha-beta-depleted transplantation in children. It was with unique molecular identifiers that the TCRbeta library was prepared. TCRdb used MiXCR to reprocess the PCR reads, holding one entry per CDR3 protein. There are hundreds of thousands of distinct CDR3 sequences in the sample; around 12% occur only once, and over 5.5% lies in the top ten. Specimen: PBMCs from the stem cell graft donor, collected from the stem cell graft. These receptors all stem from a human donor who donated a stem cell graft to a child with combined immunodeficiency.

This rearrangement joins TRBV18 to TRBJ2-7; possible D gene TRBD1, 6 bases. Germline assignment: CDR1 KGHSH and CDR2 LQKENI. V lost 2 bases to trimming and J lost 4 bases, with 12 bases between them. The CDR3 has 14 residues. CDR3 region: CASSPETRGYEQYF. The CDR3 nucleotides read TGTGCCAGCTCACCAGAAACAAGGGGGTACGAGCAGTACTTC. Using reference TRBV18 and TRBJ2-7 for the parts outside the CDR3, the full variable domain is NAGVMQNPRHLVRRRGQEARLRCSPMKGHSHVYWYRQLPEEGLKFMVYLQKENIIDESGMPKERFSAEFPKEGPSILRIQQVVRGDSAAYFCASSPETRGYEQYFGPGTRLTVT.

The chain links TRBV20-1 to TRBJ2-7; 11 nucleotides match TRBD2. Losses at the gene ends were 4 bases for V and 4 bases for J; bases not matched to a gene: 12. CDR1 is DFQATT, CDR2 SNEGSKA, per germline (reference sequence). This CDR3 is 16 amino acids long. The CDR3 DNA reads as TGCAGTGCTACTGCCCTACTAGCGGGGGTGACGTACGAGCAGTACTTC. It codes for CSATALLAGVTYEQYF.

With respect to this clonotype: A much larger clone differs from this one at a single base, so this may be a read error. The rearrangement joins TRBV10-3 to TRBJ2-7; D may be TRBD2 (6 bases). The CDR3 totals 14 residues. Trimming removed 6 bases from V and 7 bases from J, with 19 bases in between. Germline CDR1 is ENHRY and CDR2 is SYGVKD. The CDR3 spells CAIRGGGQQGEQYF. The CDR3 DNA follows: TGTGCCATCAGGGGAGGCGGCCAACAAGGAGAGCAGTACTTC.

This chain joins TRBV29-1 and TRBJ1-3; D ambiguous. Deletions cut 4 bases from V and 0 bases from J, with 7 bases between. CDR3 length equals 13 residues. Germline V gene sequence: CDR1 SQVTM, CDR2 ANQGSEA. The CDR3 nucleotides read TGCAGCGTTGGAATGAGCTCTGGAAACACCATATATTTT. Encoded protein: CSVGMSSGNTIYF.

The V and J genes are TRBV20-1 and TRBJ1-2; a possible D gene is TRBD1 (5 bases). The CDR3 is 14 residues long. V lost 3 bases to trimming and J lost 4 bases, with 15 bases between them. Looked up from germline, CDR1 is DFQATT and CDR2 is SNEGSKA (reference sequence). In nucleotides, the CDR3 is TGCAGTGCTAGGGCCTGGGGCGGGGGCTATGGCTACACCTTC. Its protein product is CSARAWGGGYGYTF.

This clonotype was observed a handful of times. The chain joins TRBV29-1 to TRBJ1-2; D might be TRBD1 (5 bases). Trimming took 2 bases from V and 7 from J, leaving 11 bases between them. The CDR3 is 12 residues long. Germline CDR1 is SQVTM and CDR2 is ANQGSEA. The CDR3 region has the DNA TGCAGCGTTGAAAACGGGGGTGGTGGCTACACCTTC. It translates to CSVENGGGGYTF.

This clonotype has just a few counts. The CDR3: CASSYSGTSGFEQFF. CDR3 coding DNA: TGTGCCAGCAGTTACTCTGGGACTAGCGGGTTTGAGCAGTTCTTC. The chain couples TRBV6-2 or TRBV6-3 to TRBJ2-1; 12 bases fit TRBD2. J was trimmed by 9 bases and V by 0 bases; bases with no gene match: 3. The CDR3 contains 15 residues. In germline, CDR1 is MNHEY, CDR2 SVGEGT.

This clonotype was counted between two and nine times. CDR3 amino acids: CASNQGADTQYF. The CDR3 nucleotides are TGTGCCAGCAATCAGGGGGCAGATACGCAGTATTTT. V and J are TRBV12-3 or TRBV12-4 and TRBJ2-3, with 7 bases identical to TRBD1. The V and J ends lost 7 bases and 4 bases, in that order; junction bases with no gene match: 2. This CDR3 region has 12 residues.

This clonotype was counted at least ten times. The V gene is TRBV12-3 or TRBV12-4, the J gene TRBJ2-5; 10 positions match TRBD2. This CDR3 has 17 residues. Trimming removed 5 bases from V and 7 bases from J; junction bases left unmatched: 16. The CDR3 spells CASSEGPTSGVSGTQYF. In DNA, the CDR3 is TGTGCCAGCAGTGAAGGTCCAACTAGCGGGGTTAGTGGGACCCAGTACTTC.

In its sample, this clonotype was seen a few times. V is TRBV19 and J is TRBJ2-7; 11 bases match TRBD2. The CDR3 length is 14 residues. Germline V gene data show CDR1 as LNHDA and CDR2 as SQIVND (reference sequence). V lost 5 bases and J lost 4; bases outside the gene matches: 4. CDR3 region: CASSETSGNYEQYF. In DNA, the CDR3 is TGTGCCAGTAGTGAGACTAGCGGGAATTACGAGCAGTACTTC.

This clonotype has more than one count but fewer than ten. The chain carries TRBV7-9 and TRBJ2-5; a weak D match, TRBD1 (6 bases). V gave up 4 bases and J gave up 1 base, with 10 bases separating them. Germline values: CDR1 SEHNR, CDR2 FQNEAQ (reference sequence). The CDR3 spans 14 residues. This CDR3 is CASSYRTAQETQYF. CDR3 in DNA: TGTGCCAGCAGCTACCGGACAGCCCAAGAGACCCAGTACTTC.

This clonotype was counted a few times. V and J are TRBV7-8 and TRBJ2-7, with D uncertain. V lost 4 bases, J lost 3 bases, and 10 bases lay in between. This CDR3 is built from 13 residues. Germline lookup yields CDR1 SGHVS and CDR2 FQNEAQ. The CDR3 DNA reads as TGTGCCAGCAGCTCCACTCTCAACTACGAGCAGTACTTC. Its protein product is CASSSTLNYEQYF.

Notes on this clonotype: This sequence may be a read error, since a much larger clone differs from it by one base. The missing conserved phenylalanine or tryptophan at the end of this CDR3 makes a read error likely. The chain couples TRBV7-7 to TRBJ2-5; D gene uncertain. CDR1 SSHAT and CDR2 FNYEAQ come from the germline V gene (reference sequence). This CDR3 is 15 amino acids long. This chain's CDR3 is CASSLSGQFQETQYC. DNA for the CDR3: TGTGCTAGCAGCCTCTCCGGTCAGTTCCAAGAGACCCAGTACTGC.

This rearrangement joins TRBV29-1 to TRBJ2-5, with 9 bases identical to TRBD1. Germline-derived CDR1 and CDR2 are SQVTM and ANQGSEA. The CDR3 has 12 amino acids. V dropped 7 bases and J dropped 6; count of bases not matched to a gene: 6. CDR3 coding DNA: TGCAGCGCCACAGGGGGCGAGAAGACCCAGTACTTC. Translated: CSATGGEKTQYF. Based on the CDR3 plus reference TRBV29-1 and TRBJ2-5, the full variable domain is SAVISQKPSRDICQRGTSLTIQCQVDSQVTMMFWYRQQPGQSLTLIATANQGSEATYESGFVIDKFPISRPNLTFSTLTVSNMSPEDSSIYLCSATGGEKTQYFGPGTRLLVL.